This T cell receptor beta chain appears in the sequencing data of a study of blood T cells in healthy people across ages. Findings and caveats of the study: Per million T cells, the diversity of TCR beta decreased roughly linearly as age advanced.

The CDR3 contains 14 residues. For the second PCR, which ran for about 6 to 11 cycles, a sample-barcoded 5' primer and a J-beta primer mix were used. TCRdb re-derived calls from the 5' RACE reads in MiXCR, one entry per CDR3 protein. The data show 910,000 or so distinct CDR3 sequences, roughly 51% seen once. About this clonotype: Its antigen is as yet unknown.

The chain uses TRBV21-1 and TRBJ2-5. TRBV21-1 is designated a pseudogene. The receptor comes from a woman in her sixties in good health. Material for sequencing was blood. CDR3 sequence reads: CASSNSGIEETQYF. CDR3 in DNA: TGTGCCAGCAGCAACTCGGGGATTGAAGAGACCCAGTACTTC.